This T cell receptor beta chain was documented in a study of response to subunit inactivated influenza vaccine. TCRdb reprocessed the RT-PCR reads via MiXCR and lists one record per CDR3 protein. The data contain more than 450,000 distinct CDR3 sequences, around 11% of them seen just once; the ten biggest clones take up about a tenth. This TCR was recovered from a man aged 45-65 years who received an inactivated influenza vaccine. The material was PBMCs from blood, obtained on the day of vaccination.

The CDR3 spells CASSQRATTITDTQYF. In DNA, the CDR3 is TGTGCCAGCTCACAAAGGGCCACGACGATCACAGATACGCAGTATTTT. The chain recombines TRBV18 with TRBJ2-3; D unclear. In germline, CDR1 is KGHSH, CDR2 LQKENI. This CDR3 spans 16 amino acids. V lost 4 bases to trimming and J lost 2 bases, with 16 bases between them.